The 22 T cell receptor beta chains below were found in one sample sequenced in a study of blood T cell repertoires in COVID-19. Profiled with immunoSEQ multiplex PCR; TCRdb holds only in-frame clones, not every one. The sample consists of about 200,000 clones, approximately 90% of them appearing once. What was sequenced was peripheral blood. The receptor set was obtained from a man aged 50 or older with COVID-19, enrolled during active disease.

J is TRBJ1-1 and V is TRBV11-2; D is possibly TRBD1 (6 bases). The germline V gene encodes CDR1 SGHAT and CDR2 FQNNGV. CDR3 size: 16 residues. The V and J ends lost 2 bases and 4 bases respectively, with 17 bases between them. CDR3 amino acids: CASSLQPRQELTEAFF. The CDR3 DNA reads TGTGCCAGCAGCTTACAACCACGACAGGAACTCACTGAAGCTTTCTTT. The variable domain in full, with the rest retrieved from reference TRBV11-2 and TRBJ1-1, is EAGVAQSPRYKIIEKRQSVAFWCNPISGHATLYWYQQILGQGPKLLIQFQNNGVVDDSQLPKDRFSAERLKGVDSTLKIQPAKLEDSAVYLCASSLQPRQELTEAFFGQGTRLTVV.

The rearrangement joins TRBV11-1 to TRBJ1-3; D unclear. Germline assignment: CDR1 SGHAT and CDR2 FQDESV (reference sequence). The CDR3 has 12 amino acids. The V gene lost 4 bases and the J gene lost 4 bases, with 5 bases spanning the gap. This chain's CDR3 is CASSSMGNTIYF. CDR3 nucleotide sequence: TGTGCCAGCAGCTCAATGGGAAACACCATATATTTT.

The chain employs TRBV5-4 and TRBJ2-1; 12 bases match TRBD2. Germline CDR1 and CDR2: SGHNT and YYREEE (reference sequence). This CDR3 contains 18 residues. With V trimmed by 1 base and J by 6 bases, 11 bases remained unmatched. The CDR3 loop is CASSLRVRLAGGLNEQFF. CDR3 DNA sequence: TGTGCCAGCAGCTTGAGGGTGCGGCTAGCGGGGGGGCTCAATGAGCAGTTCTTC.

This chain joins TRBV9 and TRBJ2-7, with D perhaps TRBD2 (6 bases). Germline V gene lookup returns CDR1 SGDLS and CDR2 YYNGEE. V lost 3 bases and J 3 bases, leaving 13 bases between the germline ends. The CDR3 loop spans 14 amino acids. The CDR3 DNA follows: TGTGCCAGCAGCGCGGGACTGGGCGGCTACGAGCAGTACTTC. Translating it yields CASSAGLGGYEQYF.

The chain recombines TRBV19 with TRBJ1-1; 8 nucleotides agree with TRBD1. From germline, CDR1 is LNHDA and CDR2 SQIVND (reference sequence). The CDR3 has 13 residues. J was trimmed by 4 bases and V by 10 bases; bases with no gene match: 8. In DNA, the CDR3 is TGTGCCACCAAGTTACAGGGGGGCACTGAAGCTTTCTTT. Its protein product is CATKLQGGTEAFF.

The rearrangement links TRBV5-4 to TRBJ1-1, with 8 nucleotides matching TRBD1. Unmatched junction bases numbered 2, after V lost 2 bases and J lost 2 bases. The germline V gene encodes CDR1 SGHNT and CDR2 YYREEE (reference sequence). The CDR3 is 14 residues long. The CDR3 loop reads CASSFDRGNTEAFF. The CDR3 DNA reads as TGTGCCAGCAGCTTTGACAGGGGAAACACTGAAGCTTTCTTT.

This chain uses TRBV5-5 with TRBJ1-3; D unresolved. The germline CDR1 and CDR2 sequences are SGHKS and YYEKEE (reference sequence). The CDR3 is made up of 16 amino acids. Trimming shortened V by 0 bases and J by 0 bases, and 10 bases separated the two germline ends. Here the CDR3 DNA reads TGTGCCAGCAGCTTGGTTGTACAGAACTCTGGAAACACCATATATTTT. The encoded protein is CASSLVVQNSGNTIYF.

The table lists this clone with a few counts. This chain joins TRBV19 and TRBJ1-6, with 7 bases matching TRBD1. CDR1 and CDR2 from the germline V gene are LNHDA and SQIVND (reference sequence). Trimming took 5 bases from V and 9 from J; bases not matched to a gene: 10. The CDR3 is 15 amino acids. CDR3 DNA: TGTGCCAGTAGTCATTTCGACAGGGTCAGTTCACCCCTCCACTTT. Its protein is CASSHFDRVSSPLHF.

The chain joins TRBV6-5 to TRBJ1-5; D perhaps matches TRBD1 (5 bases). The CDR3 length is 15 residues. Trimming took off 0 bases at V and 4 bases at J, with 10 bases between the two ends. Germline V gene data show CDR1 as MNHEY and CDR2 as SVGAGI. Here the CDR3 reads CASSYSSGQNQPQHF. DNA of the CDR3: TGTGCCAGCAGTTACTCCTCAGGGCAAAATCAGCCCCAGCATTTT.

This clone was recorded a few times. The chain joins TRBV6-6 to TRBJ1-6, with D possibly being TRBD1 (6 bases). Germline lookup yields CDR1 MNHNY and CDR2 SVGAGI (reference sequence). There are 12 residues in the CDR3. The V end was cut by 6 bases, the J end by 8 bases, with 8 bases between. The CDR3 nucleotides are TGTGCCAGCAGGCCAGGGGATTCACCCCTCCACTTT. Protein sequence: CASRPGDSPLHF.

The rearrangement uses TRBV6-5 and TRBJ2-5; D call uncertain. V gave up 5 bases and J gave up 5 bases, with 12 bases separating them. The CDR3 runs 13 residues. Germline CDR1 reads MNHEY; CDR2 reads SVGAGI. CDR3 bases: TGTGCCAGCAGTAACGCGATTTGGGAGACCCAGTACTTC. Its protein is CASSNAIWETQYF.

This sequence joins TRBV5-1 and TRBJ2-7; a weak D match, TRBD1 (7 bases). The CDR3 has 15 amino acids. Trimming took off 4 bases at V and 3 bases at J, with 17 bases between the two ends. Germline CDR1 and CDR2: SGHRS and YFSETQ. Written as DNA, the CDR3 is TGCGCCAGCAGCCAGGGGGGTTCAGGAAGCTACGAGCAGTACTTC. It encodes CASSQGGSGSYEQYF. Full variable domain (remainder filled in from reference TRBV5-1 and TRBJ2-7): KAGVTQTPRYLIKTRGQQVTLSCSPISGHRSVSWYQQTPGQGLQFLFEYFSETQRNKGNFPGRFSGRQFSNSRSEMNVSTLELGDSALYLCASSQGGSGSYEQYFGPGTRLTVT.

The chain is built from TRBV18 and TRBJ1-2; 7 nucleotides agree with TRBD1. Germline CDR1 KGHSH, CDR2 LQKENI. Trimming took 6 bases from V and 4 from J; bases not matched to a gene: 8. CDR3 size: 14 residues. CDR3 nucleotide sequence: TGTGCCAGCTCTCCTAGAGGGGGCAGCTATGGCTACACCTTC. Protein product: CASSPRGGSYGYTF.

The chain uses TRBV27 and TRBJ2-7, with D unclear. Germline values: CDR1 MNHEY, CDR2 SMNVEV (reference sequence). The CDR3 is 14 residues long. V was shortened by 8 bases and J by 2 bases, with 16 bases between the two germline ends. CDR3 in DNA: TGTGCCAGCTCACGGGTGGGTCCCGCCTACGAGCAGTACTTC. It translates to CASSRVGPAYEQYF.

This clone was seen only once. This sequence joins TRBV7-2 and TRBJ2-1; 12 positions match TRBD2. CDR1 and CDR2 (germline): SGHTA, FQGNSA. The CDR3 spans 15 residues. V gave up 6 bases and J gave up 10 bases; unmatched junction bases: 10. CDR3 protein: CASRALRLAGVEQFF. The CDR3 DNA sequence: TGTGCCAGCAGGGCCTTGCGACTAGCGGGAGTGGAGCAGTTCTTC.

The V call is TRBV5-1, the J call TRBJ2-3; 9 bases agree with TRBD2. The CDR3 contains 15 residues. The V gene's germline CDR1 is SGHRS and CDR2 YFSETQ. V gave up 2 bases and J gave up 2 bases; unmatched junction bases: 3. CDR3 bases: TGCGCCAGCAGCTTTGCGGGAGGGGTCACAGATACGCAGTATTTT. The encoded protein is CASSFAGGVTDTQYF. The full variable domain, rest sourced from reference TRBV5-1 and TRBJ2-3, is KAGVTQTPRYLIKTRGQQVTLSCSPISGHRSVSWYQQTPGQGLQFLFEYFSETQRNKGNFPGRFSGRQFSNSRSEMNVSTLELGDSALYLCASSFAGGVTDTQYFGPGTRLTVL.

This clone has more than one count but fewer than ten. The CDR3 coding sequence is TGTGCCAGCAGCCAAGCTCACAGGGGAAGTGTGGATGGCTACACCTTC. Amino acids: CASSQAHRGSVDGYTF. The rearrangement uses TRBV3-1 (or the pseudogene TRBV3-2) and TRBJ1-2; TRBD1 agrees at 7 bases. The CDR3 is made up of 16 amino acids. The V segment lost 1 base and the J segment 6 bases; nucleotides outside the gene matches: 11. The germline gives CDR1 LGHDT, CDR2 YNNKEL (reference sequence).

The chain links TRBV6-6 to TRBJ2-7; 7 bases are shared with TRBD1. V shed 5 bases and J 0 bases; nucleotides not matched to a gene: 7. Germline V CDR1 and CDR2: MNHNY, SVGAGI (reference sequence). The CDR3 length is 15 residues. The CDR3, as DNA: TGTGCCAGCAGTCGATCGCACAGGGGCTCCTACGAGCAGTACTTC. It specifies CASSRSHRGSYEQYF.

The genes are TRBV27 and TRBJ2-7, with TRBD1 identical over 9 bases. The CDR3 is made up of 13 amino acids. Germline CDR1 is MNHEY and CDR2 is SMNVEV (reference sequence). The J segment lost 4 bases and the V segment lost 6 bases, leaving 4 bases of the junction unmatched. As DNA, the CDR3 is TGTGCCAGCAGCCGACAGGGGGGATACGAGCAGTACTTC. Encoded protein: CASSRQGGYEQYF.

The genes are TRBV25-1 and TRBJ2-5, with 7 bases that match TRBD2. The trim removed 1 base at V and 1 base at J, leaving 3 bases unmatched. The CDR3 is made up of 15 amino acids. From germline, CDR1 is MGHDK and CDR2 SYGVNS. The CDR3 DNA follows: TGTGCCAGCAGTGAATTGAGGACTAGCCAAGAGACCCAGTACTTC. Translating gives CASSELRTSQETQYF.

The J gene is TRBJ1-2, the V gene TRBV28; 8 nucleotides match TRBD1. The CDR3 sequence is 14 residues long. Germline V gene lookup returns CDR1 MDHEN and CDR2 SYDVKM. V trimming: 6 bases; J trimming: 8 bases; junction bases outside the gene matches: 11. This CDR3 reads CASRTAGQEQGYTF. CDR3 bases: TGTGCCAGCAGGACCGCGGGACAGGAGCAGGGCTACACCTTC.

Regarding this clone: Other DNA sequences in this specimen translate into the identical CDR3. V is TRBV18 and J is TRBJ2-7, with D possibly being TRBD1 (5 bases). CDR1 KGHSH and CDR2 LQKENI come from the germline V gene. The CDR3 consists of 15 residues. Trimming shortened V by 0 bases and J by 2 bases, and 11 bases separated the two germline ends. The CDR3 sequence is CASSPPGQGAYEQYF. The CDR3 DNA is TGTGCCAGCTCACCACCGGGCCAGGGTGCCTACGAGCAGTACTTC.